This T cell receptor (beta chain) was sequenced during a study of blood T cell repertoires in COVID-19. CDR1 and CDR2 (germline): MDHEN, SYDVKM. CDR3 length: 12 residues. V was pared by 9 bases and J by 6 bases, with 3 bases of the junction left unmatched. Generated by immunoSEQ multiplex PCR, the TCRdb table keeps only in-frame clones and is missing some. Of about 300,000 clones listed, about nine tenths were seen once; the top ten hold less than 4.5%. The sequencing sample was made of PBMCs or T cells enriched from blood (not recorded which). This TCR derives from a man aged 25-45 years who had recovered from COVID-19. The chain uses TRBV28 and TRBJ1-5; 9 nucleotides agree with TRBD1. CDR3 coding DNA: TGTGCCAGTGGGACAGGGACTCAGCCCCAGCATTTT. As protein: CASGTGTQPQHF.